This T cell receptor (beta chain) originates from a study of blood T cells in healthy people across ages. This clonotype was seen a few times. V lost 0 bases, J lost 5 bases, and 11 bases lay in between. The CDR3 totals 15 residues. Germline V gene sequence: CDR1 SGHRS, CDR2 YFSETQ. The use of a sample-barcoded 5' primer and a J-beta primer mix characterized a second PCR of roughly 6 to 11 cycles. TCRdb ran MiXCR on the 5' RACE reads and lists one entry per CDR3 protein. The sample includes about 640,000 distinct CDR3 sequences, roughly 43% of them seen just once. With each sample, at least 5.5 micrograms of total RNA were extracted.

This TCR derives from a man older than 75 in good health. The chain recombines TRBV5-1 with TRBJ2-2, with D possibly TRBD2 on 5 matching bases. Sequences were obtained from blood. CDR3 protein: CASSLGLPGTGELFF. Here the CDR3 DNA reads TGCGCCAGCAGCTTGGGACTACCCGGGACCGGGGAGCTGTTTTTT. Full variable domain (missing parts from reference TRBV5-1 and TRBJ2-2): KAGVTQTPRYLIKTRGQQVTLSCSPISGHRSVSWYQQTPGQGLQFLFEYFSETQRNKGNFPGRFSGRQFSNSRSEMNVSTLELGDSALYLCASSLGLPGTGELFFGEGSRLTVL.